This entry lists 27 T cell receptor beta chains sequenced from one sample in a study of immune heterogeneity within non-small cell lung tumors. Bulk tumor genomic DNA, 450 to 750 ng per sample, was the template. Several biopsies were collected from each primary tumor during surgery. They were spaced as far apart as possible within the tumor mass. These patients got curative surgery after being newly diagnosed with untreated non-small cell lung cancer. TCR beta CDR3 regions came from multiplex PCR with 32 forward V and 13 reverse J primers. TCRdb fed the multiplex PCR reads into MiXCR, producing one record per CDR3 protein. Of 7,200 or so distinct CDR3 sequences in the sample, around 21% were seen once. Sequenced material: lung tumor tissue. Source of these receptors: a man aged 55 to 70 with non-small cell lung cancer.

Ten or more counts support this clonotype. CDR3 sequence reads: CASSEAGRRHEKLFF. CDR3 nucleotides: TGTGCCAGCAGTGAAGCGGGCAGGCGGCATGAAAAACTGTTTTTT. The genes are TRBV6-1 and TRBJ1-4, with D unresolved. The CDR3 spans 15 residues. Germline loops: CDR1 MNHNS, CDR2 SASEGT. V shed 0 bases and J shed 6 bases, with 11 bases lying between them.

This clonotype was recorded many times. DNA for the CDR3: TGTGCCAGCAGAAAGAATACGAACACCGGGGAGCTGTTTTTT. Its translation: CASRKNTNTGELFF. This chain joins TRBV28 and TRBJ2-2; D uncertain. This CDR3 comprises 14 residues. V lost 6 bases and J lost 0, with 8 bases in between. Germline loops: CDR1 MDHEN, CDR2 SYDVKM.

This clonotype was counted once. This likely comes from a read error, as the CDR3 has no conserved phenylalanine or tryptophan at its end. The chain carries TRBV5-1 and TRBJ1-6, with no clear D. The CDR3 is 18 amino acids. The germline V gene encodes CDR1 SGHRS and CDR2 YFSETQ. Trimming shortened V by 1 base and J by 10 bases, and 24 bases separated the two germline ends. CDR3 residues: CASSLHPGRVNGGSPLHL. The CDR3 DNA is TGCGCCAGCAGCTTGCACCCCGGGAGGGTTAATGGTGGATCACCCCTCCACCTT.

Sample share makes this clonotype medium-sized. This sequence joins TRBV6-5 and TRBJ1-1; TRBD1 matches at 9 bases. Germline V gene data show CDR1 as MNHEY and CDR2 as SVGAGI. The CDR3 length is 17 residues. V trimming: 3 bases; J trimming: 4 bases; junction bases outside the gene matches: 12. CDR3 loop: CASSYPPGQGTVTEAFF. As DNA, the CDR3 is TGTGCCAGCAGTTATCCCCCCGGACAGGGGACAGTCACTGAAGCTTTCTTT.

This clonotype was seen more than once but under ten times. The rearrangement joins TRBV20-1 to TRBJ2-6, with 10 bases matching TRBD2. J gave up 0 bases and V 3 bases, and 14 bases lay outside the gene matches. The CDR3 loop spans 20 amino acids. Germline-derived CDR1 and CDR2 are DFQATT and SNEGSKA (reference sequence). In DNA form, the CDR3 reads TGCAGTGCTAGGCCATATTGGGTTAGCGGGAGGAACTCTGGGGCCAACGTCCTGACTTTC. Translating it yields CSARPYWVSGRNSGANVLTF.

The CDR3 protein is CASSGADAPGLAGSHEQYF. The CDR3 DNA sequence: TGTGCCAGCAGTGGAGCCGATGCCCCTGGACTAGCGGGATCCCACGAGCAGTACTTC. The chain employs TRBV6-1 and TRBJ2-7, with TRBD2 matching 12 bases. V was pared by 4 bases and J by 5 bases, with 18 bases of the junction left unmatched. CDR1 is MNHNS, CDR2 SASEGT, per germline. The CDR3 length is 19 residues.

Regarding this clonotype: A much larger clone differs from this one at a single base, so this may be a read error. This chain joins TRBV14 and TRBJ1-3; the D gene is possibly TRBD1 (5 bases). The CDR3 has 14 residues. Germline CDR1 reads SGHDN; CDR2 reads FVKESK. The V and J ends lost 1 base and 5 bases respectively, with 9 bases between them. The CDR3 DNA is TGTGCCAGCAGCCAAGCAGGGCTCCGAAACACCATATATTTT. This codes for CASSQAGLRNTIYF.

As concerns this clonotype: This may be a read error, as it is one base from a much larger clone. The chain combines TRBV20-1 with TRBJ1-6; unclear D gene. V was cut by 5 bases and J by 3 bases, with 8 bases left in between. Germline V gene sequence: CDR1 DFQATT, CDR2 SNEGSKA (reference sequence). This CDR3 region has 13 residues. The CDR3 DNA follows: TGCAGTGCTGGGAACTACTATAATTCACCCCTCCACTTT. It yields the protein CSAGNYYNSPLHF.

This clonotype was observed many times. The chain employs TRBV20-1 and TRBJ2-1; D is unresolved. Trimming took off 5 bases at V and 0 bases at J, with 20 bases between the two ends. This CDR3 region has 17 residues. Germline assignment: CDR1 DFQATT and CDR2 SNEGSKA (reference sequence). This CDR3 reads CSAPRSLPLGSYNEQFF. For the CDR3, the DNA is TGCAGTGCTCCCCGAAGTTTGCCGCTCGGCTCCTACAATGAGCAGTTCTTC.

This clonotype was observed many times. This sequence joins TRBV6-1 and TRBJ2-7, with 7 bases lining up with TRBD2. The CDR3 extends over 16 amino acids. CDR1 and CDR2 (germline): MNHNS, SASEGT. V shed 4 bases, J shed 4 bases, and the junction held 13 bases outside the gene matches. The CDR3 loop is CASSVRPGEGRYEQYF. CDR3 sequence (DNA): TGTGCCAGCAGTGTAAGACCTGGGGAGGGCCGGTACGAGCAGTACTTC.

Concerning this clonotype itself: A single base separates this from a much larger clone, so it may be a read error. The chain has TRBV18 and TRBJ2-3, with 14 bases identical to TRBD2. This CDR3 comprises 13 residues. Germline V gene data show CDR1 as KGHSH and CDR2 as LQKENI. CDR3 in amino acids: CASGTSGRDTQSF. The CDR3 DNA follows: TGTGCCAGCGGGACTAGCGGGAGAGATACGCAGTCTTTT. The whole variable domain, remainder taken from reference TRBV18 and TRBJ2-3, is NAGVMQNPRHLVRRRGQEARLRCSPMKGHSHVYWYRQLPEEGLKFMVYLQKENIIDESGMPKERFSAEFPKEGPSILRIQQVVRGDSAAYFCASGTSGRDTQSFGPGTRLTVL.

By share, this clonotype counts as large. The chain joins TRBV2 to TRBJ1-6; D may be TRBD1 (6 bases). The CDR3 has 14 amino acids. Between the trimmed V and J ends, which lost 6 bases and 7 bases, there was a span of 13 bases. Germline CDR1 and CDR2: SNHLY and FYNNEI. CDR3 in amino acids: CASRPQGINSPLHF. The CDR3 DNA is TGTGCCAGCAGACCACAGGGTATAAATTCACCCCTCCACTTT.

The sample holds one count of this clonotype. This sequence may be a read error, since a much larger clone differs from it by one base. This chain uses TRBV5-1 with TRBJ1-6, with D unclear. This CDR3 has 14 amino acids. From germline, CDR1 is SGHRS and CDR2 YFSETQ. This CDR3 is CASRISSYNSHLHF. CDR3 nucleotides: TGCGCCAGCCGGATTTCGTCCTATAATTCACACCTCCACTTT.

This clonotype has just one count. A read error is possible here, since a much larger clone lies one base away. The chain employs TRBV10-2 and TRBJ1-2; D remains ambiguous. The CDR3 has 14 amino acids. In germline, CDR1 is WSHSY, CDR2 SAAADI. Here the CDR3 DNA reads TGCGCCAGCAGTGAGGACGGAGCTAACTATGACTACACCTTC. Its protein product is CASSEDGANYDYTF.

Ten or more counts support this clonotype. The V and J genes are TRBV9 and TRBJ1-2, with D maybe TRBD1 (6 bases). Looked up from germline, CDR1 is SGDLS and CDR2 is YYNGEE. The CDR3 is made up of 15 amino acids. V lost 3 bases to trimming and J lost 3 bases, with 15 bases between them. In DNA form, the CDR3 reads TGTGCCAGCAGCGCCCAACAGGGATTGTACTATGGCTACACCTTC. Amino acid sequence: CASSAQQGLYYGYTF.

Note on this clonotype: A read error may be the cause here, since a much bigger clone is one base away. The chain couples TRBV3-1 to TRBJ2-6, with D tentatively TRBD2 (6 bases). The CDR3 sequence is 15 residues long. From germline, CDR1 is LGHDT and CDR2 YNNKEL (reference sequence). This chain's CDR3 is CARSQEGTGANVLTF. The CDR3, as DNA: TGTGCCAGAAGCCAGGAGGGGACTGGGGCCAACGTCCTGACTTTC.

About this clonotype itself: The CDR3 end shows no conserved phenylalanine or tryptophan, and so a read error is likely. This chain joins TRBV13 and TRBJ2-7, with 10 positions matching TRBD2. The CDR3 has 12 residues. The germline CDR1 and CDR2 sequences are PRHDT and FYEKMQ (reference sequence). CDR3 nucleotide sequence: TGTGACAGCAGCCTAGCGGGAGTAGAGCAGTACTTA. Amino acid sequence: CDSSLAGVEQYL.

Judged by abundance, this clonotype is medium-sized. V is TRBV12-3 or TRBV12-4 and J is TRBJ2-5; 7 positions agree with TRBD1. The CDR3 consists of 15 residues. Trimming cost V 3 bases and J 4 bases; bases outside gene matches: 8. CDR3 coding DNA: TGTGCCAGCAGTTTCGGGCAGGGGGTCGGAGAGACCCAGTACTTC. Amino acids: CASSFGQGVGETQYF.

This clonotype was picked up many times. V is TRBV19 and J is TRBJ2-2, with D tentatively TRBD1 (7 bases). Germline V gene sequence: CDR1 LNHDA, CDR2 SQIVND (reference sequence). V lost 7 bases and J 6 bases, leaving 21 bases between the germline ends. This CDR3 region has 16 residues. DNA for the CDR3: TGTGCCAGTACCCCCTGGGAGGCAGGGGGTGCCGGGGAGCTGTTTTTT. The encoded protein is CASTPWEAGGAGELFF.

In this sample, this clonotype turned up once. The chain couples TRBV12-3 or TRBV12-4 to TRBJ2-1; 9 nucleotides match TRBD2. This CDR3 has 17 amino acids. Written as DNA, the CDR3 is TGTACCAACAGTCCCCGGGGCCTAGCGGGGTACTACAATGAGCAGTTCTTC. The encoded protein is CTNSPRGLAGYYNEQFF.

In its sample, this clonotype was seen a few times. Germline and junction disagree at one end, which may indicate a read error. The rearrangement uses TRBV11-3 and TRBJ1-2; D uncertain. Germline lookup yields CDR1 SGHNT and CDR2 YENEEA. The CDR3 covers 11 residues. For the CDR3, the DNA is TGTGCCAGCAGCCCCACCTTACAGTCTATCTTC. Translating gives CASSPTLQSIF.

This clonotype was counted at least ten times. The chain employs TRBV20-1 and TRBJ1-5; D unclear. Trimming removed 0 bases from V and 5 bases from J, with 8 bases in between. CDR1 and CDR2 (germline): DFQATT, SNEGSKA (reference sequence). CDR3 length: 13 residues. CDR3 sequence: CSARETRDQPQHF. The CDR3, as DNA: TGCAGTGCTAGAGAGACCCGCGATCAGCCCCAGCATTTT.

This clonotype is medium-sized (0.01 to 0.1%). The gene calls are TRBV11-2 and TRBJ2-7, with 9 bases lining up with TRBD2. Germline V gene sequence: CDR1 SGHAT, CDR2 FQNNGV. The junction had 3 bases not matched to a gene; V was cut back by 1 base and J by 2 bases. The CDR3 runs to 15 residues. This CDR3 is CASSLGLAATYEQYF. CDR3 coding DNA: TGTGCCAGCAGCTTAGGACTAGCGGCTACCTACGAGCAGTACTTC.

Notes on this clonotype: This may stem from a read error, because a much larger clone lies one nucleotide away. This chain links TRBV2 with TRBJ2-5, with 7 bases identical to TRBD2. This CDR3 contains 15 residues. Germline V CDR1 and CDR2: SNHLY, FYNNEI. V lost 7 bases and J lost 3; bases outside the gene matches: 11. The chain's CDR3 is CASTRREMTEETQYF. CDR3 DNA: TGTGCCAGCACGCGGCGGGAGATGACCGAAGAGACCCAGTACTTC.

This clonotype ranks as medium-sized. The genes are TRBV19 and TRBJ2-1, with D possibly being TRBD2 (5 bases). The V end lost 1 base, the J end lost 13 bases, and 17 bases lay between the germline ends. CDR1 is LNHDA, CDR2 SQIVND, per germline (reference sequence). This CDR3 spans 14 amino acids. CDR3 coding DNA: TGTGCCAGTAGTATAGGGTTGGTGGCTAGCAAACAGTTCTTC. Amino acid sequence: CASSIGLVASKQFF.

By sample share, this clonotype is medium-sized. The gene calls are TRBV27 and TRBJ1-2; no firm D call. CDR1 and CDR2 from the germline V gene are MNHEY and SMNVEV (reference sequence). Trimming cost V 8 bases and J 2 bases, with 12 bases left between them. This CDR3 is built from 13 residues. CDR3 nucleotides: TGTGCCAGCGCAAGGACGGGAAACTATGGCTACACCTTC. Translation gives CASARTGNYGYTF.

This clonotype is medium-sized by share. V usage is TRBV2 and J usage is TRBJ2-1; 9 bases map to TRBD1. V lost 6 bases, J lost 3 bases, and 3 bases stayed unmatched. The CDR3 has 14 residues. The germline gives CDR1 SNHLY, CDR2 FYNNEI. As DNA, the CDR3 is TGTGCCAGCAGGGGACAGGGACACTACAATGAGCAGTTCTTC. This translates into CASRGQGHYNEQFF.